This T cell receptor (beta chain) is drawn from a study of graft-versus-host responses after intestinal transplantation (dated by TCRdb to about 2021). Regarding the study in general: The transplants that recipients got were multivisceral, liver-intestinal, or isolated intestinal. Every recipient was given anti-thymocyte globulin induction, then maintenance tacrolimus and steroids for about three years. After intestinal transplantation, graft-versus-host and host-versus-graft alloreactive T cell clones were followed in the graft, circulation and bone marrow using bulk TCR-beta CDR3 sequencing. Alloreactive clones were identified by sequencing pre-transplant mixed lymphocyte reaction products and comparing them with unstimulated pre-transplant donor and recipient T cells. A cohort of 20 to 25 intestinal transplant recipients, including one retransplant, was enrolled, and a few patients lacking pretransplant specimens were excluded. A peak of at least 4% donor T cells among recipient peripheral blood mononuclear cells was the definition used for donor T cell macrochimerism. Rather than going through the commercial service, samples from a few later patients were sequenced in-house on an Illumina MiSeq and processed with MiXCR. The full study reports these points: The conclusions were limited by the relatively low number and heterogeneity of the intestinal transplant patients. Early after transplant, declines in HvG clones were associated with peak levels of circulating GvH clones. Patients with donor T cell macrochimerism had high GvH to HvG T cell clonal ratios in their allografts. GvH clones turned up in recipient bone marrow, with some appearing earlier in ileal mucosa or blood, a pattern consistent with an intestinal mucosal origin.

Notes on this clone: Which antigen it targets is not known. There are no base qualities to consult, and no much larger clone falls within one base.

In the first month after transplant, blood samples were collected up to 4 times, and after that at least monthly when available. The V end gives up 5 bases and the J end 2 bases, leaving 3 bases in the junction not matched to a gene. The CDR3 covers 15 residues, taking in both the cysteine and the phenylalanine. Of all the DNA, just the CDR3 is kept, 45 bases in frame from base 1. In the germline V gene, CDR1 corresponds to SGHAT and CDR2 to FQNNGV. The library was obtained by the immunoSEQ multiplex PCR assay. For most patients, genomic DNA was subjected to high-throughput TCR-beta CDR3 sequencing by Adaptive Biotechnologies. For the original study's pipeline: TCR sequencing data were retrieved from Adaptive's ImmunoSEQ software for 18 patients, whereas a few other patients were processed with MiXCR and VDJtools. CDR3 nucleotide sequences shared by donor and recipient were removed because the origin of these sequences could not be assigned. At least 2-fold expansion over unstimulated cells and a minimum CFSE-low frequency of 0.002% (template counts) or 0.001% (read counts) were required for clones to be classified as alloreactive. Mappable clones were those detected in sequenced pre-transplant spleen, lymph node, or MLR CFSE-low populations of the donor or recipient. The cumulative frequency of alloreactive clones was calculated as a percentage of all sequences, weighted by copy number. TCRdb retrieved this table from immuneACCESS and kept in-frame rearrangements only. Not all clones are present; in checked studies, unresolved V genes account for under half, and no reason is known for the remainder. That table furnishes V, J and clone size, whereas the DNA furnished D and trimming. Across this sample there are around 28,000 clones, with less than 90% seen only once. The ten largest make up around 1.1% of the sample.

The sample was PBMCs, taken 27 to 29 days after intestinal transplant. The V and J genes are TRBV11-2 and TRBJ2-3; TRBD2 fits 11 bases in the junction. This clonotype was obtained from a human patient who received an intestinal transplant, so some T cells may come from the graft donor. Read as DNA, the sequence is TGTGCCAGCAGCCGACTAGCGGGGTACACAGATACGCAGTATTTT. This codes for CASSRLAGYTDTQYF.